The sequence of this T cell receptor beta chain was determined in a study of cytomegalovirus exposure and HLA in healthy donors. Findings of the study overall: The study found most TCR sequences rare, yet found some public TCRs in many donors. As immune exposure information, only CMV serostatus was available. In an earlier analysis, in 540 or so donors, most V segments appeared productive either ~87% or ~30% of the time.

Researchers ran the PCR with 60 Vbeta and 13 Jbeta primers. Only in-frame clones appear in the TCRdb table, and some are missing; sequencing was by immunoSEQ multiplex PCR. The table records fewer than 90,000 clones, roughly 80% of them present only once. On this clone: As yet, its antigen is unknown.

Nominal health characterized the donors when sampled, though unrecorded immune exposures were likely. V was shortened by 6 bases and J by 6 bases, with 18 bases between the two germline ends. The V gene's germline CDR1 is MDHEN and CDR2 SYDVKM. The CDR3 is 14 amino acids. This TCR derives from a man younger than 45 in good health and CMV-seropositive. The specimen was PBMCs. The rearrangement links TRBV28 to TRBJ2-7; D is perhaps TRBD1 (5 bases). CDR3: CASSPPQQGSEQYF. In nucleotides, the CDR3 is TGTGCCAGCAGCCCCCCCCAGCAGGGTTCCGAGCAGTACTTC.